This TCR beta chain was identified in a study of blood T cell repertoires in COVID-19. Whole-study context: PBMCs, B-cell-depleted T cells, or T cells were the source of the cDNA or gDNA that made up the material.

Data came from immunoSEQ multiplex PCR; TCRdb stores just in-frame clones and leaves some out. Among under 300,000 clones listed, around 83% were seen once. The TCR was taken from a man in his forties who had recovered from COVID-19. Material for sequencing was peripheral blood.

CDR3 DNA: TGTGCCAGCAGCAGCGGGACTCCCTACAATGAGCAGTTCTTC. Translation gives CASSSGTPYNEQFF. This rearrangement joins TRBV7-2 to TRBJ2-1, with 7 nucleotides matching TRBD2. The CDR3 runs 14 residues. CDR1 is SGHTA and CDR2 is FQGNSA in the germline V gene. J lost 2 bases, V lost 5 bases, and 3 bases had no gene match.